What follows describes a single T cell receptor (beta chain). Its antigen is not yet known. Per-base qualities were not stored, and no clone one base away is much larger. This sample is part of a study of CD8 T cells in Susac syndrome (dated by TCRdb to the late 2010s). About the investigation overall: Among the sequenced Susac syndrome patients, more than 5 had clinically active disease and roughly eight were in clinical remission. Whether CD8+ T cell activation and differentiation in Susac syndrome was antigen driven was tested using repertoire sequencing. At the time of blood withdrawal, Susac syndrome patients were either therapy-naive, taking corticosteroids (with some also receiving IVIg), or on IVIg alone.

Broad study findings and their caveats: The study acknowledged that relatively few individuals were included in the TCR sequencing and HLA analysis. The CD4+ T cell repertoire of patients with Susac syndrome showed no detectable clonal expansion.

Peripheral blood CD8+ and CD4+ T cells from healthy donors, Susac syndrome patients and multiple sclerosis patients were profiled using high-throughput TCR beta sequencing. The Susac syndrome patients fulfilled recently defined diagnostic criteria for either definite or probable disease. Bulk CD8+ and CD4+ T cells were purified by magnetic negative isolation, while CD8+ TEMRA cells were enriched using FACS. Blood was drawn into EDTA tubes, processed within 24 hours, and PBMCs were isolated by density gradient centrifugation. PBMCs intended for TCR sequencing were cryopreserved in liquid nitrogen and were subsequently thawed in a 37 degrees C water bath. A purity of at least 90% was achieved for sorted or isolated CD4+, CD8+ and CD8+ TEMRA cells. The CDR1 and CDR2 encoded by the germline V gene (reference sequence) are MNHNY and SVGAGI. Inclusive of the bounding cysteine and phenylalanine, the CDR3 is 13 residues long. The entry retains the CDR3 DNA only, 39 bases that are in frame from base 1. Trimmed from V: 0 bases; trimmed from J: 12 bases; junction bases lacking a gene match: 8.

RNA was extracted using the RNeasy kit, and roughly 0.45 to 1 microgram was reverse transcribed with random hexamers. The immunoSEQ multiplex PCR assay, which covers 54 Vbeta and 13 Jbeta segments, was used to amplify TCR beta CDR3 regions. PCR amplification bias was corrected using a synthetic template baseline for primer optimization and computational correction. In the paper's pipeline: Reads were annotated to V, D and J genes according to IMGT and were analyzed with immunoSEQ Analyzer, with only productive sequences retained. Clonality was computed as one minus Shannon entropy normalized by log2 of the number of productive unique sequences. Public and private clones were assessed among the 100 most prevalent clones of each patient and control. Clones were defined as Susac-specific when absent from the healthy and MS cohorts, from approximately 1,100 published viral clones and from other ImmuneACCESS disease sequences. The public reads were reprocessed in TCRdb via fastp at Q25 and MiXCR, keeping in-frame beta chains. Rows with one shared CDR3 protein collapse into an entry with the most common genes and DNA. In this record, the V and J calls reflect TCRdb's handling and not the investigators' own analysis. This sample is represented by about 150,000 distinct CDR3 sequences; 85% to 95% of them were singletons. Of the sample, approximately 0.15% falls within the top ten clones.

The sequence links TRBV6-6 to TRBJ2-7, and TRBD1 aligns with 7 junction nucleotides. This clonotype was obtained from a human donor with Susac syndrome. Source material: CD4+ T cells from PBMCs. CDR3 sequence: CASSYSTTGLGYF. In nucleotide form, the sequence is TGTGCCAGCAGTTACTCTACGACAGGGTTAGGGTACTTC.